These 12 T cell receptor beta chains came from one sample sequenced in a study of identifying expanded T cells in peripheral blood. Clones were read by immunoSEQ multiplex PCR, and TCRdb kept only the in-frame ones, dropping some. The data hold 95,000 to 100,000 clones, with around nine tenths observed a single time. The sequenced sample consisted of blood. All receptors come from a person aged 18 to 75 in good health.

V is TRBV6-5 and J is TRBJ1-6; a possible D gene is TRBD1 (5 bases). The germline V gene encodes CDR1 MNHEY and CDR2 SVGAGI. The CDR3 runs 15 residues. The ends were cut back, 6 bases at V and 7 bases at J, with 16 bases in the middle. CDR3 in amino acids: CASSPPGLWNSPLHF. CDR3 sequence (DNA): TGTGCCAGCAGCCCCCCGGGGCTGTGGAATTCACCCCTCCACTTT.

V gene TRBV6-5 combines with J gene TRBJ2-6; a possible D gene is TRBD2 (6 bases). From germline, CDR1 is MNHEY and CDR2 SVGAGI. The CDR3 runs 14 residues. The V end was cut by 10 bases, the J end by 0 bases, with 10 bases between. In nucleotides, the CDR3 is TGTGCCACCTCCGGGGGCTCTGGGGCCAACGTCCTGACTTTC. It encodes CATSGGSGANVLTF.

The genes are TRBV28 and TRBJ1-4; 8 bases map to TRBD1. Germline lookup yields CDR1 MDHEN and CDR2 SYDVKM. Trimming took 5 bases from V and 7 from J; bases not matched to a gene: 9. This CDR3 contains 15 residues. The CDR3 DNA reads TGTGCCAGCAGTGGGAGACAGGGGAAGGGTGAAAAACTGTTTTTT. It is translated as CASSGRQGKGEKLFF.

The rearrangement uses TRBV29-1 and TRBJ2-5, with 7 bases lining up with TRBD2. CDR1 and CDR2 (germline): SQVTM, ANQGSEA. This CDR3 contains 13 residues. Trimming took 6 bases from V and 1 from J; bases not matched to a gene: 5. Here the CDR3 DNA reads TGCAGCGTCCGTGGGGGGGTCCAAGAGACCCAGTACTTC. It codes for CSVRGGVQETQYF.

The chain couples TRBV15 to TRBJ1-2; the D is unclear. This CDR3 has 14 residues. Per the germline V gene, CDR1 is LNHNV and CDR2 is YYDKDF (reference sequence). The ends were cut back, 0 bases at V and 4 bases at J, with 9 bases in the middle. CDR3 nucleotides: TGTGCCACCAGCAGAGATCGTCGATCCTATGGCTACACCTTC. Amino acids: CATSRDRRSYGYTF.

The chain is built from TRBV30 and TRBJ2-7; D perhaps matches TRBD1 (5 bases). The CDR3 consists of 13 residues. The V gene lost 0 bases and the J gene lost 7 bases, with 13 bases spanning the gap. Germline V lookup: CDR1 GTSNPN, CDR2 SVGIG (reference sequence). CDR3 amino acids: CAWSVPPGYEQYF. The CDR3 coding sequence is TGTGCCTGGAGTGTACCCCCAGGGTATGAGCAGTACTTC.

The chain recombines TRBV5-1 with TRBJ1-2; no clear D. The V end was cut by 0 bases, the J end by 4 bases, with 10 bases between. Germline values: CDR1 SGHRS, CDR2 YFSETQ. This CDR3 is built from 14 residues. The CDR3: CASSLDEGGYGYTF. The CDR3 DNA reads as TGCGCCAGCAGCTTGGATGAGGGAGGCTATGGCTACACCTTC.

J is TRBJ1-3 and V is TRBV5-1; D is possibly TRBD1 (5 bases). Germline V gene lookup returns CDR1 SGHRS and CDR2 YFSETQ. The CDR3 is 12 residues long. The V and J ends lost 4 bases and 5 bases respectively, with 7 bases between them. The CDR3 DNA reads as TGCGCCAGCAGCGACAGTAGAAACACCATATATTTT. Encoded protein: CASSDSRNTIYF.

The CDR3 reads CASSVGTAYEQYF. The CDR3 DNA is TGTGCCAGCAGCGTAGGAACAGCTTACGAGCAGTACTTC. The chain is built from TRBV9 and TRBJ2-7; no reliable D call. The CDR3 sequence is 13 residues long. The germline V gene has CDR1 SGDLS and CDR2 YYNGEE. V was pared by 0 bases and J by 4 bases, with 8 bases between.

CDR3 region: CASSLDPGNTEAFF. The CDR3 DNA reads TGCGCCAGCAGCTTGGATCCAGGGAACACTGAAGCTTTCTTT. V usage is TRBV5-1 and J usage is TRBJ1-1, with D unresolved. Trimming left V 0 bases short and J 1 base short, with 7 bases between. The CDR3 has 14 residues. The germline gives CDR1 SGHRS, CDR2 YFSETQ.

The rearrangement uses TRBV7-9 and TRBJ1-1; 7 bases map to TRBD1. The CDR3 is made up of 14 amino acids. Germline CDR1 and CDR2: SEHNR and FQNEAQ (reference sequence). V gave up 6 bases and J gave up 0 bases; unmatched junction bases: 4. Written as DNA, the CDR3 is TGTGCCAGCAGGAAGGGACAGATGAACACTGAAGCTTTCTTT. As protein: CASRKGQMNTEAFF.

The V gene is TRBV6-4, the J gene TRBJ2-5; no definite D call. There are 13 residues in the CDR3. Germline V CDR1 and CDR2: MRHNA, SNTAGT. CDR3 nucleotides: TGTGTCCGACTGGAACTCAGCCAAGAGACCCAGTACTTC. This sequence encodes CVRLELSQETQYF.